The rows below give T cell receptor beta chains drawn from one sample of a study of OX40 agonist ivuxolimab in advanced cancers. TCRdb's table, derived via immunoSEQ multiplex PCR, lists solely in-frame clones and lacks some. The profile shows under 80,000 clones, about 88% of them singletons. Sequenced here: CD4+ or CD8+ T cells sorted from blood, sampled in a trial of the OX40 agonist ivuxolimab. These receptors were collected from an adult with an advanced solid tumor such as melanoma, head and neck, liver or kidney cancer. Each CDR3 is given with its conserved first and last residue. A D gene is named only where the DNA matches it firmly. Size tells how often a clone was seen (once, few, many) or the class of an expanded clone, and some rows leave it out.

clone_size j_call d_call v_call cdr3_nt cdr3_aa
few TRBJ1-4 - TRBV7-9 TGTGCCAGCACTATGGGAGCGGCTAATGAAAAACTGTTTTTT CASTMGAANEKLFF
- TRBJ2-1 TRBD2 TRBV7-6 TGTGCCAGCAGCTTAGCAGGACTAGCGGGGGACAATGAGCAGTTCTTC CASSLAGLAGDNEQFF
once TRBJ2-7 - TRBV4-2 TGTGCCAGCAGCCAAGTCAGCGGTGAAGGAAGGGGGGTAATCGGCGAGCAGTACTTC CASSQVSGEGRGVIGEQYF
- TRBJ2-7 - TRBV9 TGTGCCAGCAGCGTGGGTGTATGGGCCTACGAGCAGTACTTC CASSVGVWAYEQYF
- TRBJ1-3 TRBD1 TRBV18 TGTGCCAGCTCACCATTACAGGGGGGAAACACCATATATTTT CASSPLQGGNTIYF
few TRBJ1-5 - TRBV2 TGTGCCAGCAGGATGGGACTCCCGAATCAGCCCCAGCATTTT CASRMGLPNQPQHF
medium-sized TRBJ2-5 - TRBV19 TGTGCCAGTAGTGGTGGGGAGACCCAGTACTTC CASSGGETQYF
- TRBJ2-6 TRBD2 TRBV7-8 TGTGCCAGCAGCTCCGGCGGGGGAGCTGGGGCCAACGTCCTGACTTTC CASSSGGGAGANVLTF
- TRBJ2-5 - TRBV4-2 TGTGCCAGCAGCCAAGAGACGGGAAGGCAAGAGACCCAGTACTTC CASSQETGRQETQYF
- TRBJ1-4 - TRBV7-9 TGTGCCAGCAGCTTAGCAGGGACTGCGACTAATGAAAAACTGTTTTTT CASSLAGTATNEKLFF
- TRBJ2-7 - TRBV6-1 TGTGCCAGCAGTGAAGGTTACGAGCAGTACTTC CASSEGYEQYF
- TRBJ2-7 TRBD2 TRBV30 TGTGCCTGGAGTGTACTGACTAGCGGGGCCTACGAGCAGTACTTC CAWSVLTSGAYEQYF
- TRBJ2-2 - TRBV19 TGTGCCAGCCTAGGGGACACCGGGGAGCTGTTTTTT CASLGDTGELFF
few TRBJ2-7 - TRBV20-1 TGCAGTGCTCCTAGCTCCTACGAGCAGTACTTC CSAPSSYEQYF
- TRBJ1-1 - TRBV9 TGTGCCAGCAGCAGTCGGATGAACACTGAAGCTTTCTTT CASSSRMNTEAFF
- TRBJ2-2 - TRBV7-2 TGTGCCAGCAGCTTATCTTGGGGAGCCTCCGGGGAGCTGTTTTTT CASSLSWGASGELFF
- TRBJ1-2 - TRBV5-4 TGTGCCAGCAGCTTGGATGGGGGTGGCTACACCTTC CASSLDGGGYTF